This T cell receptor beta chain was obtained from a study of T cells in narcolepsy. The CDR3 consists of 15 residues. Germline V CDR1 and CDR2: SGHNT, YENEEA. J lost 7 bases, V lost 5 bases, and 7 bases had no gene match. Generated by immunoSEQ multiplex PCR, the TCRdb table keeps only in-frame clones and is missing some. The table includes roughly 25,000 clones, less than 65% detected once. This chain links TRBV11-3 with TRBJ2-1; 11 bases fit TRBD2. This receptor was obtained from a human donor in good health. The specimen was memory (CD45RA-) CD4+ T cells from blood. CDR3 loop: CASSLRLAGKNEQFF. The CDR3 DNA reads TGTGCCAGCAGCCTCCGACTAGCGGGGAAGAATGAGCAGTTCTTC.